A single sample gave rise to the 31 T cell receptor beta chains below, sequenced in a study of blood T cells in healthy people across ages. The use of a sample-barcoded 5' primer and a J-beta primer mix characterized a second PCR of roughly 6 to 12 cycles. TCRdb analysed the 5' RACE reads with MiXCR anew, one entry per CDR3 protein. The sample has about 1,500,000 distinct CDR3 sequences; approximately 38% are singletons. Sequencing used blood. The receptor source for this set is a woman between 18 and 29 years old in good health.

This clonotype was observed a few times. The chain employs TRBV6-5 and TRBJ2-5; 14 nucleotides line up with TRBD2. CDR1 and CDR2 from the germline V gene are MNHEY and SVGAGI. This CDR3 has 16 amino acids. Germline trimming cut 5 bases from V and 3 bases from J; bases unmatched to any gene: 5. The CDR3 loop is CASSNGLAGGKETQYF. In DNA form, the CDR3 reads TGTGCCAGCAGTAACGGACTAGCGGGAGGTAAAGAGACCCAGTACTTC.

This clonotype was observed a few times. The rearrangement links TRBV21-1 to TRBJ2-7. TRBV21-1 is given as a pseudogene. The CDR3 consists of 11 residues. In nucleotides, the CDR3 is TGTGCCAGCAACAATACCTACGAGCAGTACTTC. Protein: CASNNTYEQYF.

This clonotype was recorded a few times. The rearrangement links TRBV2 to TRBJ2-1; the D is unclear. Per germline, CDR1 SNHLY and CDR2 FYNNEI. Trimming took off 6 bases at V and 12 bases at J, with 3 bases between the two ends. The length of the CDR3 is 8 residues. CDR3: CASRVQFF. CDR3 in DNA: TGTGCCAGCAGGGTGCAGTTCTTC.

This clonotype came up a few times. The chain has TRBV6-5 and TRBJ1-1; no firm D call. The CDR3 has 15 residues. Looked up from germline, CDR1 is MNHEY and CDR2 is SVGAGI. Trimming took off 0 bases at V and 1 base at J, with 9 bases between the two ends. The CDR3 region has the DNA TGTGCCAGCAGTTACTCGGAAAAGGGGAACACTGAAGCTTTCTTT. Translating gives CASSYSEKGNTEAFF.

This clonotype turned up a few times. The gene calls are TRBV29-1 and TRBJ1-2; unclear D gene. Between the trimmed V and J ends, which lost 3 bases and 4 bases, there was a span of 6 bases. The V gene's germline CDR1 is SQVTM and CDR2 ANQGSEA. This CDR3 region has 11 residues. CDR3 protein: CSVDTFYGYTF. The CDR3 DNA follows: TGCAGCGTTGACACCTTCTATGGCTACACCTTC.

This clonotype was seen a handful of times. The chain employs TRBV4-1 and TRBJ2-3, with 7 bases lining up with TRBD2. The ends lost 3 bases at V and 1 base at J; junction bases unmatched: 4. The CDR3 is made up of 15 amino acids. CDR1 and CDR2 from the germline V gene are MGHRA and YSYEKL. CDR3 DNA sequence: TGCGCCAGCAGCCAGACAACTAGCGGCACAGATACGCAGTATTTT. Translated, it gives CASSQTTSGTDTQYF.

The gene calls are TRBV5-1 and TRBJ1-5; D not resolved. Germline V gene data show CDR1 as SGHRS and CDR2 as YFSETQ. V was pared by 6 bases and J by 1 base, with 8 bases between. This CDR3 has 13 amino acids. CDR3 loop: CASIADSNQPQHF. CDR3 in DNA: TGCGCCAGCATCGCTGACAGCAATCAGCCCCAGCATTTT.

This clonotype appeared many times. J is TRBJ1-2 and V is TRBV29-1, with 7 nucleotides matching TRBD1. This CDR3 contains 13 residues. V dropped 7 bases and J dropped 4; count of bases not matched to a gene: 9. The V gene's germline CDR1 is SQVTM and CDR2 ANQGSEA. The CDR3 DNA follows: TGCAGCGGAAATCCAGGGGGTGGCTATGGCTACACCTTC. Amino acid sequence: CSGNPGGGYGYTF.

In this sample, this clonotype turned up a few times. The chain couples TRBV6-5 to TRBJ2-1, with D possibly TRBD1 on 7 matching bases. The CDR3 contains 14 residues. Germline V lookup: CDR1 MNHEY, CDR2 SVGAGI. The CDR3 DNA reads TGTGCAAGCGGAGGGCAGGGGGCCTACAATGAGCAGTTCTTC. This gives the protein CASGGQGAYNEQFF.

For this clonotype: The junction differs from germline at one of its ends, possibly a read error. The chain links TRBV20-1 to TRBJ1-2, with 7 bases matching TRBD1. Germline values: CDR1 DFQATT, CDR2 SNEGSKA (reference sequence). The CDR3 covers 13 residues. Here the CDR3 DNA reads TGCAGTGCTAGGCACAGGGGTGACTATGGCCACACCTTC. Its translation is CSARHRGDYGHTF.

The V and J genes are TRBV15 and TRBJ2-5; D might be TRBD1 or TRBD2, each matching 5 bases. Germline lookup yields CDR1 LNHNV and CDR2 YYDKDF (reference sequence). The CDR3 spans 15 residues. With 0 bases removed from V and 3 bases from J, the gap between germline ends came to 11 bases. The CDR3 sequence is CATSRDQGPEETQYF. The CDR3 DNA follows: TGTGCCACCAGCAGAGATCAGGGACCTGAAGAGACCCAGTACTTC.

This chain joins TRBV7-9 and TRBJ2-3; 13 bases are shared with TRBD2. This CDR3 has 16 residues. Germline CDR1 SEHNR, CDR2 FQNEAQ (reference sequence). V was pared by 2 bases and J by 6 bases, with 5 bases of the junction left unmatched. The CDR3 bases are TGTGCCAGCAGCTTAACTAGCGGGGGGGCCTGGGATACGCAGTATTTT. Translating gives CASSLTSGGAWDTQYF.

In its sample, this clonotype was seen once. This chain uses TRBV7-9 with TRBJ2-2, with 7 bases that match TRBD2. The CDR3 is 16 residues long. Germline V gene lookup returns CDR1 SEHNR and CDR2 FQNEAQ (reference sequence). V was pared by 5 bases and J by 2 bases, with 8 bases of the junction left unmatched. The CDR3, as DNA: TGTGCCAGCAGCCTTCGACAGCGGGGAAACACCGGGGAGCTGTTTTTT. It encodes CASSLRQRGNTGELFF.

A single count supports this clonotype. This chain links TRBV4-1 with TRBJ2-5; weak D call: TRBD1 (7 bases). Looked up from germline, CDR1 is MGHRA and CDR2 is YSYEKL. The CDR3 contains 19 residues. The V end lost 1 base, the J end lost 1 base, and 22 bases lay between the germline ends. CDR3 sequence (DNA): TGCGCCAGCAGCCAAGTTGGCGGATGGAGGGGGGACAGCCAAGAGACCCAGTACTTC. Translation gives CASSQVGGWRGDSQETQYF.

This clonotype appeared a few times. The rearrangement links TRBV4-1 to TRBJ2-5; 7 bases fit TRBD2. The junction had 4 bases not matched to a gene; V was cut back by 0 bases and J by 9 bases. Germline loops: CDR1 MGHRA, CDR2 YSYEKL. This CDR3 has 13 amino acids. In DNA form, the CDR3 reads TGCGCCAGCAGCCAAGAACTAGCGAGTCCCCAGTACTTC. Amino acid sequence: CASSQELASPQYF.

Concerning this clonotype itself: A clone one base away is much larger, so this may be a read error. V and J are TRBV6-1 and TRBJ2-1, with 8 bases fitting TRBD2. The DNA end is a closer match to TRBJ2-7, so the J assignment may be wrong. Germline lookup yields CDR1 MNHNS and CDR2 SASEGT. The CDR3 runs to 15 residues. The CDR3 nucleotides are TGTGCCAGCAGTGTGGAAAGCGGGGGTTACAATGAGCAGTACTTC. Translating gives CASSVESGGYNEQYF.

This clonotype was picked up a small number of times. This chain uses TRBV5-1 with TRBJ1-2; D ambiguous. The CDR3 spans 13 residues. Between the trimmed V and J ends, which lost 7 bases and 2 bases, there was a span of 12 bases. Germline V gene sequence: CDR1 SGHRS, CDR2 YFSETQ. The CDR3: CASEKTPNYGYTF. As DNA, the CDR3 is TGCGCCAGCGAAAAAACACCCAACTATGGCTACACCTTC. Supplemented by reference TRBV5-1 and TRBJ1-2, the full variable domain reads KAGVTQTPRYLIKTRGQQVTLSCSPISGHRSVSWYQQTPGQGLQFLFEYFSETQRNKGNFPGRFSGRQFSNSRSEMNVSTLELGDSALYLCASEKTPNYGYTFGSGTRLTVV.

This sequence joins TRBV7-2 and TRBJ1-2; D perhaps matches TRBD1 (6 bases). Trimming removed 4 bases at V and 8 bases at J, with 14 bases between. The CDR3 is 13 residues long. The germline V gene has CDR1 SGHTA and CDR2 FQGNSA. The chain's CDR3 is CASSSTRDTGYTF. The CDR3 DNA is TGTGCCAGCAGCTCTACCAGGGACACGGGCTACACCTTC.

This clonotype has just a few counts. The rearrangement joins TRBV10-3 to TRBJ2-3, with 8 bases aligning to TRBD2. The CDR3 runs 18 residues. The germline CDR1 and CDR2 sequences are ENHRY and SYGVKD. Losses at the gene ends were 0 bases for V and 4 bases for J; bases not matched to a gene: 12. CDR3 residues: CAISESTLASGGADTQYF. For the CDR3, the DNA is TGTGCCATCAGTGAGTCGACTCTTGCCAGCGGGGGTGCAGATACGCAGTATTTT.

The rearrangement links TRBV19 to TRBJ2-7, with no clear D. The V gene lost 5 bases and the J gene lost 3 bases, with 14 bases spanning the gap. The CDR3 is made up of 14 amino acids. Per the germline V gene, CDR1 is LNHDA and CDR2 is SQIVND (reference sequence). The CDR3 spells CASSPFGNSYEQYF. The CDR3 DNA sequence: TGTGCCAGTAGTCCCTTCGGCAATAGCTACGAGCAGTACTTC.

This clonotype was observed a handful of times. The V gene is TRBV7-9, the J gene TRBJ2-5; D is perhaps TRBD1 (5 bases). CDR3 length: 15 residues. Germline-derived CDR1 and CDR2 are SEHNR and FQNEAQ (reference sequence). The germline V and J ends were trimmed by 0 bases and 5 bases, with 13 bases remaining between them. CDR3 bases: TGTGCCAGCAGCTTAGCTTCAGGGTTGGGGGAGACCCAGTACTTC. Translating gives CASSLASGLGETQYF.

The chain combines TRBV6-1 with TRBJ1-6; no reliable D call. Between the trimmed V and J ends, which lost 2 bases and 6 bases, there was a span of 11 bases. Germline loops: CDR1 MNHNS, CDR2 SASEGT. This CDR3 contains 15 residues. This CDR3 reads CASSEIEGSNSPLHF. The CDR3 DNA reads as TGTGCCAGCAGTGAAATCGAGGGATCTAATTCACCCCTCCACTTT.

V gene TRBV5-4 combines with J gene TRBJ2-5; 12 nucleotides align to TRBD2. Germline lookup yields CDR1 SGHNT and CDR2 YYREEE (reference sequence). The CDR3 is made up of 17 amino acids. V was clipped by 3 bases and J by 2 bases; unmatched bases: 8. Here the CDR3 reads CASSSQGLAGPQETQYF. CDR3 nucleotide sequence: TGTGCCAGCAGCTCTCAAGGACTAGCGGGACCGCAAGAGACCCAGTACTTC. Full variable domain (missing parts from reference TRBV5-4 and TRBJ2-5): ETGVTQSPTHLIKTRGQQVTLRCSSQSGHNTVSWYQQALGQGPQFIFQYYREEENGRGNFPPRFSGLQFPNYSSELNVNALELDDSALYLCASSSQGLAGPQETQYFGPGTRLLVL.

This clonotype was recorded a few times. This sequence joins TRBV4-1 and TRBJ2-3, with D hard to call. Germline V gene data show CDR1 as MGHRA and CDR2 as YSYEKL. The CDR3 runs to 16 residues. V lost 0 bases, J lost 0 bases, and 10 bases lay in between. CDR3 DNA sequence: TGCGCCAGCAGCCAAGAGGTCGGCAGCAGCACAGATACGCAGTATTTT. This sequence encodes CASSQEVGSSTDTQYF.

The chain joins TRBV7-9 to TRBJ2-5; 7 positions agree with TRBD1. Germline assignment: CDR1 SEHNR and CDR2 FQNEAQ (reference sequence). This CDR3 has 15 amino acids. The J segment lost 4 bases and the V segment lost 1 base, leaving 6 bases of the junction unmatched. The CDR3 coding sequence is TGTGCCAGCAGCTTAGGACAGGGAGAGGTAGAGACCCAGTACTTC. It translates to CASSLGQGEVETQYF.

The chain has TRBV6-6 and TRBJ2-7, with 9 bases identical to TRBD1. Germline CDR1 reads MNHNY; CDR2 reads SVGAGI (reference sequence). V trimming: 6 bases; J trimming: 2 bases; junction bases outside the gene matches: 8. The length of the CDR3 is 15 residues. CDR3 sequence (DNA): TGTGCCAGCAGCACAAGGACAGGGGCCACCTACGAGCAGTACTTC. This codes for CASSTRTGATYEQYF.

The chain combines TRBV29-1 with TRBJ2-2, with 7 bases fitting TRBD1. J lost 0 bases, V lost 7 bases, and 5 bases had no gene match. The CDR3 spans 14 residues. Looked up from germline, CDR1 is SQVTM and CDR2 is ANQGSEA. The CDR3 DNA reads TGCAGCGCCCACAGGGGAGCGAACACCGGGGAGCTGTTTTTT. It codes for CSAHRGANTGELFF.

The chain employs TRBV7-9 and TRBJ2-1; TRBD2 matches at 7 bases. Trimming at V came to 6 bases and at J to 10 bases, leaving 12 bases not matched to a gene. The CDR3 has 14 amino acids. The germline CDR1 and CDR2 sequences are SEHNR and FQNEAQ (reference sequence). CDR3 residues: CASRRTGGIDEQFF. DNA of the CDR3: TGTGCCAGCAGGCGAACGGGGGGTATCGACGAGCAGTTCTTC.

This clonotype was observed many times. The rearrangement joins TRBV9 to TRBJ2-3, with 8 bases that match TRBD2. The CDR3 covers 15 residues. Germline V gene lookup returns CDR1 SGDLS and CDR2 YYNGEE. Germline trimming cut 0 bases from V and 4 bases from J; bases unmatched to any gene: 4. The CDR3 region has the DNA TGTGCCAGCAGCGTAGGCGGGGGGCTCCCAGATACGCAGTATTTT. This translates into CASSVGGGLPDTQYF.

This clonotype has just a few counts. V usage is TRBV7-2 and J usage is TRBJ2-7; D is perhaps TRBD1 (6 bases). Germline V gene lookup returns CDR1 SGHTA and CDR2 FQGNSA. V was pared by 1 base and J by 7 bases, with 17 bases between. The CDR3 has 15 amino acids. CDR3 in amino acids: CASSLGAGVFNEQYF. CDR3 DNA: TGTGCCAGCAGCTTAGGGGCAGGGGTGTTCAATGAGCAGTACTTC.

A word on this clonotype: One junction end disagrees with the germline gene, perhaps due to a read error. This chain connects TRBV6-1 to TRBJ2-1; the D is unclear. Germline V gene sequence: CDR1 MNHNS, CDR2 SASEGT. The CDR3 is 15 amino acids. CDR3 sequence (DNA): TGTACCAGCAGTGACCGGGCAGCCACCTACAATGAGCAGTTCTTC. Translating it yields CTSSDRAATYNEQFF.